These 23 T cell receptor beta chains share one sample of origin, sequenced in a study of shared clonotypes between healthy human individuals. Generated by immunoSEQ multiplex PCR, the TCRdb table keeps only in-frame clones and is missing some. The profile shows about 1.5 million clones, nearly 99% of them singletons. Sequences were obtained from naive CD4+ T cells sorted from blood. The sample's subset: CD45RA+ positively selected. The receptors derive from a man younger than 40 in good health.

Points on this clone: Different DNA sequences within this sample yield the same CDR3. The gene calls are TRBV5-1 and TRBJ2-7, with no clear D. The CDR3 loop spans 14 amino acids. Trimming pared 0 bases from V and 2 bases from J, leaving 9 bases between. Germline V gene data show CDR1 as SGHRS and CDR2 as YFSETQ. In DNA, the CDR3 is TGCGCCAGCAGCTTGGTCGGTCCCCCCTACGAGCAGTACTTC. Residues: CASSLVGPPYEQYF.

This clone appeared a single time. V usage is TRBV5-1 and J usage is TRBJ2-2; weak D call: TRBD1 (5 bases). The CDR3 has 15 residues. Germline V lookup: CDR1 SGHRS, CDR2 YFSETQ. V was pared by 2 bases and J by 1 base, with 9 bases between. In DNA form, the CDR3 reads TGCGCCAGCAGCTTAGGGGCAGTGAACACCGGGGAGCTGTTTTTT. Its protein product is CASSLGAVNTGELFF. Together with reference TRBV5-1 and TRBJ2-2, the CDR3 gives the full variable domain: KAGVTQTPRYLIKTRGQQVTLSCSPISGHRSVSWYQQTPGQGLQFLFEYFSETQRNKGNFPGRFSGRQFSNSRSEMNVSTLELGDSALYLCASSLGAVNTGELFFGEGSRLTVL.

The chain couples TRBV5-3 to TRBJ2-5; D unresolved. TRBV5-3 is sorted into the ORF group, with uncertain function. This CDR3 spans 17 amino acids. V lost 0 bases, J lost 2 bases, and 17 bases lay in between. In DNA, the CDR3 is TGTGCCAGAAGCTTGGCAGCCGCGGAAGTATTACAAGAGACCCAGTACTTC. Its translation is CARSLAAAEVLQETQYF.

The J gene is TRBJ1-2, the V gene TRBV28, with 8 bases identical to TRBD1. CDR1 is MDHEN and CDR2 is SYDVKM in the germline V gene. Trimming removed 6 bases from V and 7 bases from J; junction bases left unmatched: 4. This CDR3 contains 12 residues. The CDR3 sequence is CASSPQGGGYTF. For the CDR3, the DNA is TGTGCCAGCAGCCCACAGGGGGGTGGCTACACCTTC.

CDR3 loop: CASSLARAGWNTEAFF. As DNA, the CDR3 is TGTGCCAGCAGCTTAGCGCGGGCAGGGTGGAACACTGAAGCTTTCTTT. The chain links TRBV7-2 to TRBJ1-1; a possible D gene is TRBD1 (5 bases). This CDR3 has 16 residues. Germline CDR1 reads SGHTA; CDR2 reads FQGNSA. With 0 bases removed from V and 1 base from J, the gap between germline ends came to 12 bases.

This sequence joins TRBV27 and TRBJ2-3; D is possibly TRBD2 (6 bases). V was shortened by 5 bases and J by 9 bases, with 9 bases between the two germline ends. CDR1 MNHEY and CDR2 SMNVEV come from the germline V gene (reference sequence). This CDR3 has 11 amino acids. In DNA form, the CDR3 reads TGTGCCAGCAGTAGGGAGGAGACGCAGTATTTT. It encodes CASSREETQYF.

This rearrangement joins TRBV4-1 to TRBJ2-3, with 9 bases aligning to TRBD2. The length of the CDR3 is 16 residues. From germline, CDR1 is MGHRA and CDR2 YSYEKL. V was clipped by 0 bases and J by 4 bases; unmatched bases: 5. Here the CDR3 reads CASSQDGSGSSDTQYF. The CDR3 DNA follows: TGCGCCAGCAGCCAAGATGGTAGCGGGAGTTCAGATACGCAGTATTTT.

This chain joins TRBV6-5 and TRBJ2-3, with D perhaps TRBD1 (7 bases). Trimming pared 2 bases from V and 6 bases from J, leaving 12 bases between. Germline V gene sequence: CDR1 MNHEY, CDR2 SVGAGI. This CDR3 has 14 amino acids. The CDR3 sequence: CASSYQQGRDTQYF. The CDR3 bases are TGTGCCAGCAGTTACCAACAGGGGAGGGATACGCAGTATTTT.

V gene TRBV9 combines with J gene TRBJ1-1, with no clear D. With 0 bases removed from V and 0 bases from J, the gap between germline ends came to 9 bases. Germline V gene data show CDR1 as SGDLS and CDR2 as YYNGEE. This CDR3 spans 15 amino acids. CDR3 nucleotides: TGTGCCAGCAGCGTAGGACACCTTTTGAACACTGAAGCTTTCTTT. It is translated as CASSVGHLLNTEAFF. Using reference TRBV9 and TRBJ1-1 for the parts outside the CDR3, the full variable domain is DSGVTQTPKHLITATGQRVTLRCSPRSGDLSVYWYQQSLDQGLQFLIQYYNGEERAKGNILERFSAQQFPDLHSELNLSSLELGDSALYFCASSVGHLLNTEAFFGQGTRLTVV.

This sequence joins TRBV11-3 and TRBJ2-3; no clear D. The CDR3 loop spans 14 amino acids. The germline V and J ends were trimmed by 1 base and 3 bases, with 8 bases remaining between them. Germline V CDR1 and CDR2: SGHNT, YENEEA. The CDR3 DNA follows: TGTGCCAGCAGCTTAGGGAGCGAAACAGATACGCAGTATTTT. This codes for CASSLGSETDTQYF. The full variable domain, in which reference TRBV11-3 and TRBJ2-3 provide the parts outside the CDR3, is EAGVVQSPRYKIIEKKQPVAFWCNPISGHNTLYWYLQNLGQGPELLIRYENEEAVDDSQLPKDRFSAERLKGVDSTLKIQPAELGDSAVYLCASSLGSETDTQYFGPGTRLTVL.

The rearrangement uses TRBV10-3 and TRBJ1-1; no definite D call. CDR1 is ENHRY, CDR2 SYGVKD, per germline. The V end was cut by 10 bases, the J end by 0 bases, with 12 bases between. The CDR3 totals 13 residues. The CDR3 DNA reads TGTGCCAAAAGGAGATCGATGAACACTGAAGCTTTCTTT. As protein: CAKRRSMNTEAFF.

V usage is TRBV5-1 and J usage is TRBJ1-1; possible D gene TRBD1, 5 bases. Trimming left V 4 bases short and J 6 bases short, with 16 bases between. Germline CDR1 and CDR2: SGHRS and YFSETQ. This CDR3 has 14 residues. The CDR3 coding sequence is TGCGCCAGCAGCCAGCCGACAGTCTCGGCTGAAGCTTTCTTT. It encodes CASSQPTVSAEAFF.

The chain has TRBV7-9 and TRBJ2-7, with D tentatively TRBD2 (6 bases). In germline, CDR1 is SEHNR, CDR2 FQNEAQ (reference sequence). The germline V and J ends were trimmed by 1 base and 4 bases, with 14 bases remaining between them. The CDR3 has 15 residues. The CDR3 region has the DNA TGTGCCAGCAGCTTAGGGTCCGGGGGTAGGTACGAGCAGTACTTC. Encoded protein: CASSLGSGGRYEQYF.

The CDR3 DNA follows: TGTGCCAGCAGGAGCCCCGGAGGCTACGAGCAGTACTTC. It specifies CASRSPGGYEQYF. The chain couples TRBV6-6 to TRBJ2-7; tentatively, D is TRBD2 (5 bases). Germline-derived CDR1 and CDR2 are MNHNY and SVGAGI (reference sequence). V was clipped by 6 bases and J by 3 bases, with 12 bases between them. CDR3 length: 13 amino acids.

The chain is built from TRBV10-3 and TRBJ2-5; D is unclear. There are 15 residues in the CDR3. Per the germline V gene, CDR1 is ENHRY and CDR2 is SYGVKD. V was pared by 0 bases and J by 5 bases, with 13 bases between. CDR3 loop: CAISESTLFRETQYF. CDR3 sequence (DNA): TGTGCCATCAGTGAGTCGACACTCTTCCGTGAGACCCAGTACTTC.

The chain carries TRBV27 and TRBJ2-1, with 7 bases aligning to TRBD1. CDR3 length equals 12 residues. Germline CDR1 reads MNHEY; CDR2 reads SMNVEV (reference sequence). V gave up 5 bases and J gave up 15 bases; unmatched junction bases: 10. This CDR3 is CASSPPTGVGFF. The CDR3 nucleotides are TGTGCCAGCAGTCCGCCAACAGGGGTTGGGTTCTTC.

The rearrangement joins TRBV10-2 to TRBJ2-7; D tentatively reads TRBD1 or TRBD2 (6 bases each). Trimming removed 6 bases at V and 9 bases at J, with 18 bases between. Germline V gene sequence: CDR1 WSHSY, CDR2 SAAADI. The CDR3 is 13 residues long. CDR3 bases: TGCGCCAGCAGGGAGGGACTTCCCAGGGGGCAGTACTTC. This gives the protein CASREGLPRGQYF.

The chain is built from TRBV19 and TRBJ1-3; D unclear. CDR1 is LNHDA, CDR2 SQIVND, per germline (reference sequence). The length of the CDR3 is 15 residues. V shed 1 base and J shed 2 bases, with 9 bases lying between them. CDR3 loop: CASSIAVPAGNTIYF. CDR3 bases: TGTGCCAGTAGTATAGCAGTTCCGGCTGGAAACACCATATATTTT.

The chain recombines TRBV30 with TRBJ1-5, with 11 bases identical to TRBD1. The CDR3 is 17 amino acids. J lost 8 bases, V lost 2 bases, and 14 bases had no gene match. CDR1 is GTSNPN, CDR2 SVGIG, per germline (reference sequence). The CDR3 nucleotides are TGTGCCTGGAGTAGGGACAGGGGGTTTCTAGCTTGTAAGCCCCAGCATTTT. It codes for CAWSRDRGFLACKPQHF.

This clone is a singleton in its sample. Other DNA sequences in this specimen translate into the identical CDR3. V and J are TRBV28 and TRBJ2-7; 9 bases are a match to TRBD1. J was trimmed by 5 bases and V by 1 base; bases with no gene match: 6. The CDR3 length is 15 residues. Per the germline V gene, CDR1 is MDHEN and CDR2 is SYDVKM. CDR3 DNA: TGTGCCAGCAGTTTATCGGGACAGGGACGGAACGAGCAGTACTTC. Its translation is CASSLSGQGRNEQYF.

The J gene is TRBJ2-2, the V gene TRBV7-9, with D perhaps matching TRBD1 (6 bases). CDR1 and CDR2 (germline): SEHNR, FQNEAQ (reference sequence). The CDR3 contains 14 residues. Trimming took off 7 bases at V and 5 bases at J, with 14 bases between the two ends. In nucleotides, the CDR3 is TGTGCCAGCACACCATTACAGGGAACCGGGGAGCTGTTTTTT. Protein product: CASTPLQGTGELFF.

The chain is built from TRBV6-6 and TRBJ1-4; D gene unclear. Germline V CDR1 and CDR2: MNHNY, SVGAGI (reference sequence). Trimming stripped 5 bases from V and 7 bases from J, with 17 bases between. The CDR3 covers 15 residues. CDR3 in amino acids: CASSPARVRGEKLFF. The CDR3 bases are TGTGCCAGCAGTCCTGCGAGGGTTAGAGGTGAAAAACTGTTTTTT.

This rearrangement joins TRBV4-2 to TRBJ1-2; D is ambiguous. Trimming pared 0 bases from V and 2 bases from J, leaving 7 bases between. The V gene's germline CDR1 is LGHNA and CDR2 YNFKEQ. The CDR3 consists of 14 residues. The CDR3, as DNA: TGTGCCAGCAGCCAAGAGGTCAGCAACTATGGCTACACCTTC. Amino acid sequence: CASSQEVSNYGYTF.